This paragraph reports one T cell receptor beta chain. This receptor's antigen is unknown. No per-base quality is available; no much larger clone lies one base away. Receptor libraries were prepared by the immunoSEQ multiplex PCR assay. A mixture of 60 forward primers for TCR Vbeta segments and 13 reverse primers for TCR Jbeta segments was used in the multiplex PCR. The CDR3 region of rearranged TCR beta genes was amplified from genomic DNA with a multiplex PCR assay. Amplified TCR beta libraries were sequenced as 87-base-pair reads on the Illumina HiSeq System. Per the source publication's procedure: Across the roughly 600 repertoires, a later analysis counted roughly 77 million unique TCR beta chains, around 11 million of which were shared by at least two donors. Raw reads were error-corrected and collapsed into unique sequences with a nearest-neighbor algorithm that merged closely related sequences to remove PCR and sequencing errors. V, D and J gene segments were assigned by aligning CDR3 sequences to IMGT reference sequences. For a sequence to be retained, at least a six-nucleotide match to both a V gene segment and a J gene segment was required. Rearrangements were classified as productive when the CDR3 lacked stop codons and remained in frame with V and J, and all other rearrangements were classified as non-productive. CDR3 was defined by IMGT convention, running from the second conserved V-encoded cysteine to the conserved J-encoded phenylalanine. Sequences without an unambiguous match to a single V gene segment were excluded from the earlier analysis of about 630 of the donors. In an earlier analysis of several hundred of the donors, V segments were called functional above 56.7% productive rearrangements and were called segregating when the between-donor standard deviation exceeded 5%. A statistical classification framework was developed to diagnose cytomegalovirus status using the catalog of TCR beta chain sequences. In a later analysis, TCR nucleotide sequences were compared against IMGT/GENE-DB human TR gene sequences so that V and J genes could be assigned. The TCRdist pipeline was used in a later analysis to assign CDR3 sequences and most-parsimonious VDJ recombination scenarios. In a later analysis, every TCR beta chain was defined by the combination of its CDR3 amino acid sequence and its V-gene family, and reads without a unique V-gene family were dropped. As a way to deal with suspected cross-contamination and a sequencing artifact, a later analysis dropped hundreds of nucleotide sequences that were highly shared and had low generation probability. In a later analysis, a clonal expansion index was calculated for each public chain from normalized within-repertoire ranks of inferred template counts. Generation probabilities in a later analysis came from a VDJ recombination model fitted to out-of-frame rearrangements, and those results were checked against IGoR. In a later analysis, TCR-TCR, TCR-HLA and TCR-CMV co-occurrence was scored with hypergeometric tests, and a repertoire-size bias correction was applied to TCR pairs. To estimate false discovery rates, a later analysis permuted the HLA or CMV assignments 20 times. A later analysis grouped co-occurring TCRs with DBSCAN, adding TCRdist sequence similarity when clustering within HLA-allele-positive subsets. Co-occurrence clustering excluded repertoires with fewer than 30,000 or more than 120,000 public chains, plus five with anomalous nucleotide sharing. TCRdb obtained this table from immuneACCESS and retained in-frame rearrangements with V and J assigned. These tables miss some clones; where compared with another copy, unresolved V genes account for less than half of the shortfall, and the remainder is unexplained. V and J calls and clone size follow that table, whereas D and trimming were derived from the DNA. Across this sample there are some 150,000 clones, with roughly 80% seen only once. The ten largest clones add up to over 1% of the sample.

The source of the sample is a study of cytomegalovirus exposure and HLA in healthy donors (dated by TCRdb to 2017 to 2019). The study in broad terms: An earlier analysis of 587 of the donors reported 276 Gb of sequence data and about 120 million unique TCR beta sequences obtained from around 170 million T cells. About 310 gigabases of sequencing data and some 85 million unique TCR sequences were included in an early release covering about 700 HLA-typed donors. The genetic ancestry cluster associated with self-reported Caucasian donors included roughly four fifths of the roughly 390 genotyped donors. The study aimed to test whether cataloging public T cell receptors could reveal signatures of past pathogen exposure. The study profiled the T cell repertoires of 500 to 800 subjects by immunosequencing and related them to cytomegalovirus serostatus. Along with the approximately 600-subject first cohort, a separate validation cohort of 120 different subjects was used. To predict cytomegalovirus infection status, the study combined high-throughput TCR immunosequencing, statistical association of individual TCRs with disease status, and machine learning. A later analysis re-analyzed previously published TCR beta repertoires from approximately 700 donors and added high-resolution HLA genotyping to study TCR occurrence patterns. Rather than drawing on any new phenotypic data, the later analysis identified candidate immune exposures from TCR beta sequences and the way those sequences occurred across donors. An earlier analysis of nearly 600 of the donors applied high-throughput TCR beta sequencing to assess whether each TCR beta V gene segment acted as functional or pseudogenic. Donor age, sex, ethnicity and CMV serostatus were compiled together with the repertoire data. In a later genetic analysis, genome-wide SNP genotypes for about 65% of the roughly 670 donors were used, and that subset was treated as a discovery cohort. All discovery cohort repertoires had been generated on a single sequencing platform. HLA typing included class I and class II loci at four-digit resolution. The number of typed donors differed by locus: about 620-640 for A, B, C, DRB1 and DQB1; some 540 for DQA1; roughly 600 for DPA1; and 450 to 480 for DPB1. A handful of DR-DQ haplotypes were treated as single units for association and clustering because of strong linkage in the cohort. Among about 410 genotyped donors of the cohort, an average of roughly 230,000 unique TCR beta nucleotide sequences was sequenced per donor, of which about 19% were non-productive. Points the paper makes about the study in general: Because HLA typing was missing for some donors at each locus, association tests included only the typed subset. V-gene and J-gene trimming of TCR beta chains was associated with a missense DCLRE1C variant in a later genetic analysis, and the association was replicated in an independent cohort. In a later analysis, HLA-associated TCR beta chains showed more clonal expansion and lower generation probabilities than non-associated chains that were equally common. While some public TCRs were present in many individuals, most TCR sequences turned up only very rarely across donors. In the study, roughly 160 TCR beta chains were listed as associated with cytomegalovirus. The 87-base-pair reads could not distinguish some IMGT-functional V segments, including TRBV6-2 and TRBV6-3, so those segments were excluded. A further reported finding was that TCR beta sequences accurately predicted the HLA-A and HLA-B alleles for most subjects in the first cohort. Only TCR beta chains were sequenced in this cohort, and the absence of alpha or paired-chain data limited detectable features. Several of the top co-occurrence clusters appeared to be linked to parvovirus B19, influenza, CMV and Epstein-Barr virus, according to a later analysis. A cluster of highly shared sequence variants was judged likely to represent a technical artifact of the sequencing pipeline. Immune exposure information for the cohort was limited to CMV serostatus. In a later analysis, over 15,000 TCR beta sequences were associated with specific HLA alleles at a false discovery rate of 0.05. Because counts were too low, 15 to 20 rarely observed V segments, including chromosome 9 orphons, were left out of the earlier analysis of 587 of the donors. Strong co-occurrence of HLA alleles, especially DR and DQ, made assigning TCR associations to individual alleles difficult. In both the original and validation cohorts, the classifier was reported to diagnose cytomegalovirus status with high specificity and sensitivity. In a later analysis, most CMV-associated TCR beta chains were found to appear HLA-restricted, with HLA associations seemingly driven largely by CMV exposure. A few of the identified cytomegalovirus-associated TCR beta chains were confirmed in vitro to be specific for cytomegalovirus antigens. The authors suggested that the approach could potentially be generalized to other disease states and immunological phenotypes. A later genetic analysis reported fewer N-insertions in productive TCRs among donors in an Asian-associated ancestry cluster than the 666-donor mean. In an earlier analysis of some 640 of the donors, most TCR beta V segments were observed in productive rearrangements about 90% or about 30% of the time, broadly matching IMGT annotations. Presence/absence analyses assumed roughly uniform sequencing depth across donors, an assumption that may not hold. A later analysis found that TCR association rates varied across HLA loci, with DRB1 alleles showing the most associated TCRs and HLA-C alleles the fewest. Linkage disequilibrium might explain the correlated functional status among segregating V segments, but an unknown experimental factor could not be ruled out.

The CDR3 starts with the cysteine, ends with the phenylalanine, and has 17 residues. Just CDR3 DNA is preserved here, 51 bases in frame from base 1. Per the germline V gene, ENHRY is the CDR1 and SYGVKD is the CDR2. V is cut back by 3 bases and J by 1 base, with 12 bases in the junction unmatched. In total, roughly 670 healthy bone marrow donors made up the cohort. All cohort members were sampled while nominally healthy, although unrecorded immune exposures were likely present. The donor was CMV seronegative and was included in the group of around 320 seronegative cohort members. A peripheral blood sample was collected from each donor, and TCR beta sequencing was performed on peripheral blood mononuclear cells. The Qiagen DNeasy Blood Extraction Kit was used to extract genomic DNA from the blood cell samples.

Sequenced material: PBMCs. Recombination connected TRBV10-3 to TRBJ2-7, with 7 junctional bases fitting TRBD1. The sequence was obtained from a female donor in good health and CMV-seronegative. The CDR3 sequence is CAISDPQDREGSYEQYF. The DNA sequence is given as TGTGCCATCAGTGACCCCCAAGACAGGGAAGGGTCCTACGAGCAGTACTTC.